The source of this T cell receptor (beta chain) is a study of spatial heterogeneity in lung cancer. Study-wide background: For tumor regions, TCR transcript counts showed a strong correlation with a T cell module score derived from matched bulk RNA-seq.

Germline values: CDR1 MNHNS, CDR2 SASEGT. The CDR3 extends over 16 amino acids. The V segment lost 5 bases and the J segment 8 bases; nucleotides outside the gene matches: 11. Using its own MiXCR run on the 5' RACE reads, TCRdb lists one record per CDR3 protein. The sample has about 1,300 distinct CDR3 sequences, 10% to 13% seen once. Study results and caveats: It was found that expanded intratumoral alpha and beta TCR counts tracked tumor mutation counts.

Indicated time point: sample taken at primary tumor resection. Samples came from 65 to 75 TRACERx patients with untreated early-stage lung cancer. Tumor, nontumor lung or frozen PBMC supplied whole RNA, sequenced without sorting. This clonotype is termed medium-sized. Antigen specificity is unknown. The input for sequencing was lung tumor tissue, taken at surgery. The chain links TRBV6-1 to TRBJ2-1, with 11 bases lining up with TRBD2. The sequence was collected from a male donor with early-stage non-small cell lung cancer. The CDR3 is CASSRTYLAGGDEQFF. DNA of the CDR3: TGTGCCAGCAGTCGAACATATCTAGCGGGAGGCGATGAGCAGTTCTTC.